Each of the 21 T cell receptor beta chains below was sequenced from the same sample in a study of cytomegalovirus exposure and HLA in healthy donors. The primer mix had 60 Vbeta and 13 Jbeta primers. Libraries were prepared by immunoSEQ multiplex PCR; TCRdb keeps only in-frame clonotypes and omits some of them. The sample contains about 89,000 clones, around 81% of which appear only once. Material for sequencing was PBMCs. The receptors here all came from a female donor in good health and CMV-seropositive.

The chain couples TRBV27 to TRBJ2-1; 8 bases are shared with TRBD2. Trimming removed 6 bases from V and 4 bases from J; junction bases left unmatched: 2. Germline-derived CDR1 and CDR2 are MNHEY and SMNVEV (reference sequence). CDR3 length: 13 residues. The DNA for the CDR3 is TGTGCCAGCAGGACTAGCGCGTACAATGAGCAGTTCTTC. This translates into CASRTSAYNEQFF.

CDR3 DNA: TGTGCCAGCAGCGTAGAACAGTACACTGAAGCTTTCTTT. The encoded protein is CASSVEQYTEAFF. This sequence joins TRBV9 and TRBJ1-1; D is unclear. Looked up from germline, CDR1 is SGDLS and CDR2 is YYNGEE. Trimming shortened V by 0 bases and J by 3 bases, and 6 bases separated the two germline ends. The CDR3 is made up of 13 amino acids. The full variable domain, completed using reference TRBV9 and TRBJ1-1, is DSGVTQTPKHLITATGQRVTLRCSPRSGDLSVYWYQQSLDQGLQFLIQYYNGEERAKGNILERFSAQQFPDLHSELNLSSLELGDSALYFCASSVEQYTEAFFGQGTRLTVV.

The rearrangement links TRBV15 to TRBJ2-3; 12 bases fit TRBD2. Trimming removed 0 bases from V and 11 bases from J; junction bases left unmatched: 12. CDR1 is LNHNV, CDR2 YYDKDF, per germline (reference sequence). This CDR3 contains 17 residues. CDR3 sequence: CATSRDRGLAGRGGQYF. The CDR3 DNA reads as TGTGCCACCAGCAGAGATCGAGGACTAGCGGGGAGGGGCGGGCAGTATTTT.

The chain uses TRBV9 and TRBJ2-3; 8 nucleotides line up with TRBD2. The CDR3 length is 15 residues. The V and J ends lost 2 bases and 2 bases, in that order; junction bases with no gene match: 4. The germline V gene encodes CDR1 SGDLS and CDR2 YYNGEE. CDR3 sequence (DNA): TGTGCCAGCAGCGTGACTAGCGTGGACACAGATACGCAGTATTTT. It is translated as CASSVTSVDTDTQYF.

This clone showed up just a few times. V gene TRBV7-9 combines with J gene TRBJ2-7; 11 nucleotides match TRBD2. The CDR3 is 15 amino acids. Germline loops: CDR1 SEHNR, CDR2 FQNEAQ (reference sequence). The V and J ends lost 3 bases and 7 bases, in that order; junction bases with no gene match: 8. In DNA form, the CDR3 reads TGTGCCAGCAGCTTGGGACTAGCGGCGCCTCGGGAGCAGTACTTC. Its protein is CASSLGLAAPREQYF.

This chain links TRBV27 with TRBJ2-1; 7 nucleotides agree with TRBD2. Germline lookup yields CDR1 MNHEY and CDR2 SMNVEV (reference sequence). The CDR3 is 15 amino acids. V shed 3 bases, J shed 0 bases, and the junction held 2 bases outside the gene matches. The chain's CDR3 is CASSFAGVSYNEQFF. CDR3 nucleotides: TGTGCCAGCAGTTTCGCGGGAGTCTCCTACAATGAGCAGTTCTTC.

This clone has only a few counts. The rearrangement links TRBV7-9 to TRBJ1-1; D possibly corresponds to TRBD1 (5 bases). The V end lost 1 base, the J end lost 12 bases, and 15 bases lay between the germline ends. The length of the CDR3 is 13 residues. Germline V gives CDR1 SEHNR, CDR2 FQNEAQ (reference sequence). CDR3 bases: TGTGCCAGCAGCTTAGATGGAAAGGGGTTAACTTTCTTT. This sequence encodes CASSLDGKGLTFF.

The chain links TRBV28 to TRBJ2-1; 12 bases align to TRBD2. The CDR3 is 17 residues long. Germline V lookup: CDR1 MDHEN, CDR2 SYDVKM. With 7 bases clipped from V and 0 bases from J, the junction kept 7 bases outside the gene matches. The DNA of the CDR3 is TGTGCCAGCATTCAACCGGGACTAGCGGGCTCCTACAATGAGCAGTTCTTC. Residues: CASIQPGLAGSYNEQFF.

The J gene is TRBJ2-2, the V gene TRBV9; 7 bases are shared with TRBD2. This CDR3 contains 18 residues. J gave up 4 bases and V 0 bases, and 12 bases lay outside the gene matches. The germline gives CDR1 SGDLS, CDR2 YYNGEE. CDR3 coding DNA: TGTGCCAGCAGCGTAGTGGAACTTGGGGGACTACTCACCGGGGAGCTGTTTTTT. It translates to CASSVVELGGLLTGELFF.

This chain links TRBV18 with TRBJ2-5; the D is unclear. The CDR3 covers 14 residues. Per germline, CDR1 KGHSH and CDR2 LQKENI. The V and J ends lost 2 bases and 2 bases respectively, with 9 bases between them. The chain's CDR3 is CASSPTTQQETQYF. CDR3 nucleotides: TGTGCCAGCTCACCAACGACACAACAAGAGACCCAGTACTTC.

The V and J genes are TRBV6-6 and TRBJ2-2; 7 positions match TRBD1. The ends lost 3 bases at V and 6 bases at J; junction bases unmatched: 10. This CDR3 comprises 16 residues. Germline V gives CDR1 MNHNY, CDR2 SVGAGI (reference sequence). In nucleotides, the CDR3 is TGTGCCAGCAGTTATTCAGGACAGGCCGGGCCCGGGGAGCTGTTTTTT. It is translated as CASSYSGQAGPGELFF.

The chain couples TRBV5-6 to TRBJ1-1; the D gene is possibly TRBD1 (6 bases). V shed 4 bases and J shed 7 bases, with 17 bases lying between them. Germline V gene lookup returns CDR1 SGHDT and CDR2 YYEEEE. There are 14 residues in the CDR3. CDR3 residues: CASSRHRVRGEAFF. CDR3 DNA: TGTGCCAGCAGCCGCCACAGGGTACGGGGTGAAGCTTTCTTT.

This chain connects TRBV29-1 to TRBJ2-1; D gene unclear. This CDR3 region has 16 residues. Looked up from germline, CDR1 is SQVTM and CDR2 is ANQGSEA. The V end was cut by 0 bases, the J end by 5 bases, with 17 bases between. DNA for the CDR3: TGCAGCGTTGAAGATGTGGGTGCGGTTTTGAACAATGAGCAGTTCTTC. It yields the protein CSVEDVGAVLNNEQFF.

This clone was observed once. J is TRBJ1-1 and V is TRBV7-8, with 8 bases aligning to TRBD1. V shed 9 bases and J 3 bases; nucleotides not matched to a gene: 9. The CDR3 is 14 amino acids. Germline V gene sequence: CDR1 SGHVS, CDR2 FQNEAQ. This CDR3 is CASKLQGAYTEAFF. The CDR3 DNA is TGTGCCAGTAAACTCCAGGGGGCGTACACTGAAGCTTTCTTT.

This chain connects TRBV2 to TRBJ2-5, with 7 bases matching TRBD2. This CDR3 is built from 17 residues. Per germline, CDR1 SNHLY and CDR2 FYNNEI. V was pared by 4 bases and J by 2 bases, with 13 bases of the junction left unmatched. The CDR3 is CASSAVHMGGGQETQYF. The CDR3 region has the DNA TGTGCCAGCAGTGCAGTCCACATGGGCGGGGGACAAGAGACCCAGTACTTC.

This clone was observed a handful of times. J is TRBJ2-5 and V is TRBV9, with 8 bases matching TRBD1. J lost 4 bases, V lost 5 bases, and 13 bases had no gene match. The CDR3 is 16 residues long. The germline CDR1 and CDR2 sequences are SGDLS and YYNGEE. The CDR3 region is CASSQGAESSLETQYF. CDR3 bases: TGTGCCAGCAGTCAGGGGGCGGAGAGCTCGTTAGAGACCCAGTACTTC. Looking up the rest from reference TRBV9 and TRBJ2-5 gives the full variable domain: DSGVTQTPKHLITATGQRVTLRCSPRSGDLSVYWYQQSLDQGLQFLIQYYNGEERAKGNILERFSAQQFPDLHSELNLSSLELGDSALYFCASSQGAESSLETQYFGPGTRLLVL.

This chain connects TRBV6-1 to TRBJ1-2; weak D call: TRBD1 (5 bases). The V end was cut by 0 bases, the J end by 4 bases, with 15 bases between. Germline lookup yields CDR1 MNHNS and CDR2 SASEGT. The CDR3 runs to 16 residues. The CDR3 region has the DNA TGTGCCAGCAGTGAAGCGGCGCAGGGCGGTATCTATGGCTACACCTTC. It specifies CASSEAAQGGIYGYTF.

The V gene is TRBV27, the J gene TRBJ2-1, with TRBD1 as a possible D gene (6 bases). This CDR3 has 16 residues. V was clipped by 5 bases and J by 5 bases, with 19 bases between them. Germline V gives CDR1 MNHEY, CDR2 SMNVEV (reference sequence). CDR3 DNA sequence: TGTGCCAGCAGTCCAAGCAGGGGCCATGGGAACAATGAGCAGTTCTTC. Its protein is CASSPSRGHGNNEQFF.

The CDR3 loop reads CASSFGTVTYEQYF. The CDR3 coding sequence is TGCGCCAGCAGCTTTGGGACAGTCACCTACGAGCAGTACTTC. This chain links TRBV5-1 with TRBJ2-7; 7 nucleotides align to TRBD1. Germline loops: CDR1 SGHRS, CDR2 YFSETQ. After removal of 2 bases from V and 2 bases from J, the junction contained 4 bases not matched to a gene. The CDR3 extends over 14 amino acids.

V is TRBV13 and J is TRBJ2-1; the match to TRBD2 covers 9 bases. Germline lookup yields CDR1 PRHDT and CDR2 FYEKMQ (reference sequence). V gave up 0 bases and J gave up 8 bases; unmatched junction bases: 5. The CDR3 contains 15 residues. The CDR3 is CASSLGRGGRYEQFF. CDR3 DNA sequence: TGTGCCAGCAGCTTAGGGCGGGGGGGCAGGTATGAGCAGTTCTTC.

This clone was counted a few times. CDR3 in DNA: TGTGCCAGCAGGAAAGAAACAGGGAACACTGAAGCTTTCTTT. The encoded protein is CASRKETGNTEAFF. The rearrangement uses TRBV27 and TRBJ1-1; tentatively, D is TRBD1 (5 bases). This CDR3 has 14 amino acids. Germline CDR1 MNHEY, CDR2 SMNVEV (reference sequence). Trimming left V 6 bases short and J 1 base short, with 12 bases between.